One sample yielded the 30 T cell receptor beta chains listed below, sequenced in a study of PD-L1 blockade in urothelial cancer. Method: immunoSEQ multiplex PCR; TCRdb's copy keeps in-frame clones and lacks some. Of about 50,000 clones listed, 70% to 90% are singletons. Specified time point: peripheral blood 6 weeks after treatment start. Sequencing used PBMCs, obtained around atezolizumab (anti-PD-L1) treatment. The receptor source for this set is a man aged 55-75 years with urothelial cancer.

Details on this clone: A junction end diverges from the germline sequence, so it may reflect a read error. This chain joins TRBV9 and TRBJ2-7, with 10 bases matching TRBD2. Germline loops: CDR1 SGDLS, CDR2 YYNGEE. The CDR3 is made up of 14 amino acids. The CDR3 nucleotides read TGTGCCAGCACCCGAACTAGCGGGGTCTTCTACGGGGACTTC. Translated, it gives CASTRTSGVFYGDF.

This clone was counted between two and nine times. The identical CDR3 is also encoded by other nucleotide sequences in the sample. The chain combines TRBV30 with TRBJ1-5, with D perhaps TRBD1 (6 bases). Germline CDR1 GTSNPN, CDR2 SVGIG (reference sequence). The CDR3 loop spans 13 amino acids. The V end lost 3 bases, the J end lost 3 bases, and 9 bases lay between the germline ends. CDR3: CAWSGQSNQPQHF. CDR3 DNA: TGTGCCTGGAGCGGACAGTCCAATCAGCCCCAGCATTTT.

The V gene is TRBV7-9, the J gene TRBJ2-7; 8 bases fit TRBD2. The CDR3 runs to 13 residues. CDR1 is SEHNR and CDR2 is FQNEAQ in the germline V gene (reference sequence). V was clipped by 7 bases and J by 2 bases; unmatched bases: 4. The CDR3 region is CASTGAGAYEQYF. CDR3 nucleotides: TGTGCCAGCACAGGAGCGGGAGCCTACGAGCAGTACTTC.

This rearrangement joins TRBV7-9 to TRBJ2-6; D gene uncertain. The germline CDR1 and CDR2 sequences are SEHNR and FQNEAQ (reference sequence). The CDR3 length is 15 residues. With 5 bases removed from V and 2 bases from J, the gap between germline ends came to 10 bases. The CDR3 DNA reads as TGTGCCAGCAGCACTGAGGTCCCTGGGGCCAACGTCCTGACTTTC. Its protein product is CASSTEVPGANVLTF.

The chain joins TRBV10-3 to TRBJ1-1; TRBD1 matches 7 bases. The germline CDR1 and CDR2 sequences are ENHRY and SYGVKD. The trim removed 5 bases at V and 4 bases at J, leaving 7 bases unmatched. There are 14 residues in the CDR3. The CDR3 DNA is TGTGCCATCAGTACCGGGACAGAAGGCACTGAAGCTTTCTTT. As protein: CAISTGTEGTEAFF.

The CDR3, as DNA: TGCGCCAGCAGCCTGACTAACGATAACATTCAGTACTTC. The encoded protein is CASSLTNDNIQYF. The chain is built from TRBV4-3 and TRBJ2-4; TRBD2 is a possible D gene (5 bases). The CDR3 covers 13 residues. Germline-derived CDR1 and CDR2 are LGHNA and YSLEER. With 4 bases removed from V and 7 bases from J, the gap between germline ends came to 11 bases.

This clone was seen only once. The chain recombines TRBV7-2 with TRBJ2-1; 8 bases map to TRBD2. Germline V gene sequence: CDR1 SGHTA, CDR2 FQGNSA. The trim removed 3 bases at V and 3 bases at J, leaving 7 bases unmatched. The CDR3 is 16 residues long. The CDR3, as DNA: TGTGCCAGCAGCTTTGGGGCGGGGGGACTCTACAATGAGCAGTTCTTC. Its translation: CASSFGAGGLYNEQFF.

V and J are TRBV5-4 and TRBJ2-5; 12 bases align to TRBD2. This CDR3 is built from 16 residues. CDR1 SGHNT and CDR2 YYREEE come from the germline V gene (reference sequence). V lost 4 bases to trimming and J lost 5 bases; unmatched junction nucleotides: 9. The CDR3 DNA sequence: TGTGCCAGCAGCCAGGACCCTAGCGGGGGGGGTGAGACCCAGTACTTC. Translated: CASSQDPSGGGETQYF.

The rearrangement joins TRBV5-8 to TRBJ1-2, with D perhaps TRBD1 (6 bases). CDR1 SGHTS and CDR2 YDEGEE come from the germline V gene. Trimming left V 2 bases short and J 2 bases short, with 7 bases between. The CDR3 has 13 residues. Here the CDR3 reads CASSFDRNYGYTF. The CDR3 coding sequence is TGTGCCAGCAGCTTCGACAGGAACTATGGCTACACCTTC.

This chain connects TRBV6-6 to TRBJ2-1; D possibly corresponds to TRBD2 (5 bases). Germline V gene data show CDR1 as MNHNY and CDR2 as SVGAGI (reference sequence). There are 15 residues in the CDR3. Trimming stripped 6 bases from V and 0 bases from J, with 12 bases between. The DNA of the CDR3 is TGTGCCAGCAGCCCGACGGCGGGCTCCTACAATGAGCAGTTCTTC. The encoded protein is CASSPTAGSYNEQFF.

The chain couples TRBV6-6 to TRBJ2-5, with 7 bases that match TRBD1. Looked up from germline, CDR1 is MNHNY and CDR2 is SVGAGI (reference sequence). V was clipped by 1 base and J by 2 bases; unmatched bases: 1. The CDR3 spans 14 residues. CDR3 protein: CASSYLGQQETQYF. The CDR3 bases are TGTGCCAGCAGTTACTTGGGACAGCAAGAGACCCAGTACTTC.

The genes are TRBV6-6 and TRBJ1-1; tentatively, D is TRBD1 (6 bases). The CDR3 covers 13 residues. From germline, CDR1 is MNHNY and CDR2 SVGAGI (reference sequence). V was shortened by 6 bases and J by 1 base, with 9 bases between the two germline ends. CDR3 loop: CASRSGQNTEAFF. CDR3 DNA sequence: TGTGCCAGCAGGTCGGGACAGAACACTGAAGCTTTCTTT.

CDR3 sequence reads: CASSLGQGSLSTIYF. Here the CDR3 DNA reads TGTGCCAGCAGCTTAGGGCAGGGTTCTCTGTCCACCATATATTTT. This chain connects TRBV7-2 to TRBJ1-3, with a tentative D call TRBD1 (5 bases). The CDR3 loop spans 15 amino acids. Germline CDR1 and CDR2: SGHTA and FQGNSA. Deletions cut 1 base from V and 9 bases from J, with 16 bases between.

In its sample, this clone was seen once. The J gene is TRBJ1-4, the V gene TRBV5-1, with D possibly matching TRBD1 (6 bases). The CDR3 sequence is 15 residues long. Germline CDR1 and CDR2: SGHRS and YFSETQ. The ends were cut back, 2 bases at V and 7 bases at J, with 15 bases in the middle. Written as DNA, the CDR3 is TGCGCCAGCAGCTTTTCTCCAGGGGAGGGTGAAAAACTGTTTTTT. The encoded protein is CASSFSPGEGEKLFF.

This chain connects TRBV28 to TRBJ2-5; 8 bases line up with TRBD1. Germline V lookup: CDR1 MDHEN, CDR2 SYDVKM. With 0 bases clipped from V and 1 base from J, the junction kept 1 base outside the gene matches. The CDR3 contains 15 residues. CDR3 in amino acids: CASSLWGQVQETQYF. In nucleotides, the CDR3 is TGTGCCAGCAGTTTATGGGGACAGGTCCAAGAGACCCAGTACTTC.

J is TRBJ1-6 and V is TRBV28, with D unresolved. This CDR3 has 16 amino acids. V was shortened by 2 bases and J by 6 bases, with 14 bases between the two germline ends. Germline V gene lookup returns CDR1 MDHEN and CDR2 SYDVKM. CDR3 sequence: CASSLPPRVGNSPLHF. CDR3 in DNA: TGTGCCAGCAGTTTACCCCCCCGGGTGGGTAATTCACCCCTCCACTTT.

The chain has TRBV10-3 and TRBJ1-4; D is perhaps TRBD1 (5 bases). This CDR3 is 13 amino acids long. The V gene's germline CDR1 is ENHRY and CDR2 SYGVKD. Trimming cost V 10 bases and J 4 bases, with 13 bases left between them. The chain's CDR3 is CATGDFGNEKLFF. The CDR3 DNA follows: TGTGCCACCGGGGACTTTGGTAATGAAAAACTGTTTTTT.

The rearrangement uses TRBV19 and TRBJ1-2, with a tentative D call TRBD1 (5 bases). V was trimmed by 6 bases and J by 8 bases, leaving 19 bases between them. Germline values: CDR1 LNHDA, CDR2 SQIVND (reference sequence). The CDR3 has 14 residues. CDR3 nucleotides: TGTGCCAGTAGGGTTTCCGGGACGACTAGAGGCTACACCTTC. It specifies CASRVSGTTRGYTF. Combining the CDR3 with reference TRBV19 and TRBJ1-2 gives the whole variable domain DGGITQSPKYLFRKEGQNVTLSCEQNLNHDAMYWYRQDPGQGLRLIYYSQIVNDFQKGDIAEGYSVSREKKESFPLTVTSAQKNPTAFYLCASRVSGTTRGYTFGSGTRLTVV.

V and J are TRBV5-4 and TRBJ2-7, with D unresolved. The CDR3 length is 14 residues. With 2 bases removed from V and 0 bases from J, the gap between germline ends came to 9 bases. Germline CDR1 reads SGHNT; CDR2 reads YYREEE (reference sequence). As DNA, the CDR3 is TGTGCCAGCAGCTTCGGTGCCAACTCCTACGAGCAGTACTTC. Amino acids: CASSFGANSYEQYF.

The chain couples TRBV10-2 to TRBJ1-3; 7 bases map to TRBD1. In germline, CDR1 is WSHSY, CDR2 SAAADI. There are 18 residues in the CDR3. After removal of 2 bases from V and 2 bases from J, the junction contained 12 bases not matched to a gene. CDR3 region: CASSEPGKGGAAGNTIYF. For the CDR3, the DNA is TGCGCCAGCAGTGAGCCGGGCAAAGGGGGCGCAGCTGGAAACACCATATATTTT.

This rearrangement joins TRBV30 to TRBJ1-5; 8 bases agree with TRBD1. V was pared by 0 bases and J by 6 bases, with 1 base of the junction left unmatched. Germline V gene sequence: CDR1 GTSNPN, CDR2 SVGIG (reference sequence). The CDR3 is 13 amino acids. Here the CDR3 reads CAWSVDRGQPQHF. The CDR3 DNA is TGTGCCTGGAGTGTAGACAGGGGTCAGCCCCAGCATTTT.

The rearrangement links TRBV30 to TRBJ2-2; D is undetermined. Germline CDR1 is GTSNPN and CDR2 is SVGIG (reference sequence). The length of the CDR3 is 13 residues. With 8 bases removed from V and 1 base from J, the gap between germline ends came to 11 bases. CDR3 region: CANAPGNTGELFF. For the CDR3, the DNA is TGTGCCAATGCCCCAGGGAACACCGGGGAGCTGTTTTTT.

The chain combines TRBV5-6 with TRBJ2-5, with TRBD2 matching over 9 bases. Germline V CDR1 and CDR2: SGHDT, YYEEEE. Unmatched junction bases numbered 8, after V lost 0 bases and J lost 5 bases. The CDR3 extends over 16 amino acids. The CDR3 sequence: CASSLAERGDWETQYF. For the CDR3, the DNA is TGTGCCAGCAGCTTGGCCGAGCGGGGGGACTGGGAGACCCAGTACTTC.

The rearrangement links TRBV5-8 to TRBJ2-5; a possible D gene is TRBD1 (6 bases). The CDR3 runs to 15 residues. Trimming pared 2 bases from V and 9 bases from J, leaving 20 bases between. Germline V gene data show CDR1 as SGHTS and CDR2 as YDEGEE. CDR3 amino acids: CASSFRLGGGLAQYF. In DNA form, the CDR3 reads TGTGCCAGCAGCTTCCGGCTTGGGGGCGGGCTGGCCCAGTACTTC.

The V gene is TRBV29-1, the J gene TRBJ1-2, with TRBD1 identical over 8 bases. The J segment lost 6 bases and the V segment lost 5 bases, leaving 5 bases of the junction unmatched. This CDR3 has 12 amino acids. The germline V gene encodes CDR1 SQVTM and CDR2 ANQGSEA. DNA for the CDR3: TGCAGCGTTCGGCAGGGGGCTGATGGCTACACCTTC. Amino acid sequence: CSVRQGADGYTF. Full variable domain (remainder filled in from reference TRBV29-1 and TRBJ1-2): SAVISQKPSRDICQRGTSLTIQCQVDSQVTMMFWYRQQPGQSLTLIATANQGSEATYESGFVIDKFPISRPNLTFSTLTVSNMSPEDSSIYLCSVRQGADGYTFGSGTRLTVV.

V usage is TRBV5-1 and J usage is TRBJ2-3; D remains ambiguous. The CDR3 extends over 18 amino acids. Trimming cost V 2 bases and J 1 base, with 20 bases left between them. The germline V gene encodes CDR1 SGHRS and CDR2 YFSETQ. CDR3 protein: CASSFFSTSQYGTDTQYF. CDR3 in DNA: TGCGCCAGCAGCTTTTTTTCGACTTCCCAATACGGCACAGATACGCAGTATTTT.

V is TRBV21-1 and J is TRBJ2-7; the D segment call TRBD1 is taken from the table without a DNA check. TRBV21-1 is described as a pseudogene. The CDR3 extends over 15 amino acids. In nucleotides, the CDR3 is TGTGCCAGCAGCAAAGGCAGGGGGAGCTCCTACGAGCAGTACTTC. This sequence encodes CASSKGRGSSYEQYF.

This clone was counted a few times. This sequence joins TRBV10-1 and TRBJ1-1, with 12 nucleotides matching TRBD1. V lost 5 bases and J lost 5; bases outside the gene matches: 6. The CDR3 is 15 residues long. Germline V gene data show CDR1 as WNHNN and CDR2 as SYGVQD (reference sequence). CDR3 sequence (DNA): TGCGCCAGCAGTCAAGGGGGACAGGGGGCGACTGAAGCTTTCTTT. This gives the protein CASSQGGQGATEAFF.

This clone was seen a few times. This chain links TRBV14 with TRBJ2-5; 7 bases line up with TRBD1. CDR1 is SGHDN, CDR2 FVKESK, per germline. Trimming removed 6 bases from V and 4 bases from J; junction bases left unmatched: 8. This CDR3 has 14 residues. CDR3 amino acids: CASRHSAGGETQYF. CDR3 nucleotide sequence: TGTGCCAGCAGGCACAGTGCAGGGGGAGAGACCCAGTACTTC. The full variable domain, completed using reference TRBV14 and TRBJ2-5, is EAGVTQFPSHSVIEKGQTVTLRCDPISGHDNLYWYRRVMGKEIKFLLHFVKESKQDESGMPNNRFLAERTGGTYSTLKVQPAELEDSGVYFCASRHSAGGETQYFGPGTRLLVL.

This chain uses TRBV7-2 with TRBJ2-7; D might be TRBD2 (6 bases). The ends were cut back, 5 bases at V and 3 bases at J, with 11 bases in the middle. Germline CDR1 and CDR2: SGHTA and FQGNSA. The length of the CDR3 is 13 residues. The CDR3 region has the DNA TGTGCCAGCAGCCCCTCCGGGGGCTACGAGCAGTACTTC. Its protein is CASSPSGGYEQYF.